This T cell receptor beta chain derives from a study of T cell responses to AZD1222 COVID-19 vaccine. Sequenced by immunoSEQ multiplex PCR; TCRdb stores in-frame clones only, minus some. The table shows about 150,000 clones, with roughly 90% occurring only once. V gave up 0 bases and J gave up 5 bases; unmatched junction bases: 9. Germline assignment: CDR1 MNHEY and CDR2 SVGEGT. This CDR3 spans 18 amino acids. The sequence was collected from an adult who received the AZD1222 COVID-19 vaccine. Sequenced material: peripheral blood, taken 28 days after the second AZD1222 dose. The V and J genes are TRBV6-2 or TRBV6-3 and TRBJ2-1; TRBD2 agrees at 11 bases. CDR3 sequence (DNA): TGTGCCAGCAGTTACTCCGGGCTAGCGGGAGGCTACGACAATGAGCAGTTCTTC. Translating gives CASSYSGLAGGYDNEQFF.